This T cell receptor beta chain was recovered during a study of T cell repertoires in cytomegalovirus infection. Study summary: CMV epitopes used comprised recently identified HLA-C-restricted ones and well-studied HLA-B-restricted ones. Public signatures in TCR beta pointed to CMV infection and matching HLA type. Study-wide findings and caveats: Clonotypes of TCR beta that were HLA-C-restricted and CMV-specific dominated the ex vivo response.

Trimming left V 2 bases short and J 3 bases short, with 16 bases between. This CDR3 is built from 16 residues. The germline V gene encodes CDR1 MNHNY and CDR2 SVGAGI (reference sequence). TCRdb reanalysed the reads using MiXCR and keeps one entry per CDR3 protein. The sample has about 400,000 distinct CDR3 sequences, about a third seen once. Regarding this clonotype: What it binds is unknown.

V and J are TRBV6-6 and TRBJ1-1, with D perhaps matching TRBD1 (6 bases). The sample in question was cultured PBMCs, obtained from culture after CMV antigen stimulation. This TCR derives from a human donor in good health (CMV status not recorded). Some clones in this sample may be carry-over from other donors' samples. The chain's CDR3 is CASSYGVGARYTEAFF. The CDR3 coding sequence is TGTGCCAGCAGTTACGGGGTGGGGGCCAGGTACACTGAAGCTTTCTTT.